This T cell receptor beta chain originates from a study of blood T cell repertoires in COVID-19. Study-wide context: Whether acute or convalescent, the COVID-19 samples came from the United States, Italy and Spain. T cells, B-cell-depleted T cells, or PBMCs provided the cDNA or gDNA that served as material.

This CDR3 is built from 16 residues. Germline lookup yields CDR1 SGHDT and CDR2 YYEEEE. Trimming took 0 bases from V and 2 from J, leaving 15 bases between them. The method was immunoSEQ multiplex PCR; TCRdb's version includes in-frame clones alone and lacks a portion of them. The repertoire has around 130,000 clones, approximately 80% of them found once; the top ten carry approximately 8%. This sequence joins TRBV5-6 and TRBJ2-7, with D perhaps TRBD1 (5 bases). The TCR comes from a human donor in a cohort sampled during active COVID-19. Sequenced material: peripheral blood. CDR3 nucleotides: TGTGCCAGCAGCTTGGAAGGACACGCCACAACCTACGAGCAGTACTTC. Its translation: CASSLEGHATTYEQYF. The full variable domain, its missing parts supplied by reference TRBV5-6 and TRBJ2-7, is DAGVTQSPTHLIKTRGQQVTLRCSPKSGHDTVSWYQQALGQGPQFIFQYYEEEERQRGNFPDRFSGHQFPNYSSELNVNALLLGDSALYLCASSLEGHATTYEQYFGPGTRLTVT.